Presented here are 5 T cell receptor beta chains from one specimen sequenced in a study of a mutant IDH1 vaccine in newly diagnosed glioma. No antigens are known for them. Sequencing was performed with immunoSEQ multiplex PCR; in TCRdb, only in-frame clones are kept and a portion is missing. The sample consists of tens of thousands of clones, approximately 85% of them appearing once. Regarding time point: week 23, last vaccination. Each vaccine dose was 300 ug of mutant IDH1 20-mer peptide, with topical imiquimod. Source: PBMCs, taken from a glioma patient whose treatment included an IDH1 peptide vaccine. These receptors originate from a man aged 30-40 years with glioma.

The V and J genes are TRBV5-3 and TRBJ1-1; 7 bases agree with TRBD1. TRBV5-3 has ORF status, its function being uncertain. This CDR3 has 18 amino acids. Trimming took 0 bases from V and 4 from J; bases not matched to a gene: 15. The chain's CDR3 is CARSLGGGPHYKFTEAFF. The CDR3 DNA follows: TGTGCCAGAAGCTTGGGAGGGGGCCCGCACTACAAATTCACTGAAGCTTTCTTT.

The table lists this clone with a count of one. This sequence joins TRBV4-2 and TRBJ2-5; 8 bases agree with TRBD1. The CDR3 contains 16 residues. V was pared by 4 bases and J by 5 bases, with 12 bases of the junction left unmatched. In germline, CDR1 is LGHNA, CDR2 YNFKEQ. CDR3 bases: TGTGCCAGCAGCCCCCAAGGACAGGGAGGAATGGAGACCCAGTACTTC. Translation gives CASSPQGQGGMETQYF.

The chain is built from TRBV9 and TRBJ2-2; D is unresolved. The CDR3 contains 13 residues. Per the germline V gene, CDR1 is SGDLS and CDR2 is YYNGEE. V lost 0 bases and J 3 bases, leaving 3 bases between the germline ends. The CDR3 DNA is TGTGCCAGCAGCGTAGAATACACCGGGGAGCTGTTTTTT. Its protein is CASSVEYTGELFF.

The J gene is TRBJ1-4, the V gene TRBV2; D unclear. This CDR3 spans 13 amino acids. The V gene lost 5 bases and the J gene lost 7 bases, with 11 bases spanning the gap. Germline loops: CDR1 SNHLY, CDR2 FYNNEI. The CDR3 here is CASSLEKFEKLFF. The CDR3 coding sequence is TGTGCCAGCAGTTTGGAAAAGTTTGAAAAACTGTTTTTT.

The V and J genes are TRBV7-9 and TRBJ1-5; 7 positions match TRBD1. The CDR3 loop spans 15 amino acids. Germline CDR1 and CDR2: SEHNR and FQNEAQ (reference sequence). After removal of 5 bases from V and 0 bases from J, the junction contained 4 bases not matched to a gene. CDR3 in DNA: TGTGCCAGCAGCCCGTGGGACAGTAGCAATCAGCCCCAGCATTTT. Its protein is CASSPWDSSNQPQHF.